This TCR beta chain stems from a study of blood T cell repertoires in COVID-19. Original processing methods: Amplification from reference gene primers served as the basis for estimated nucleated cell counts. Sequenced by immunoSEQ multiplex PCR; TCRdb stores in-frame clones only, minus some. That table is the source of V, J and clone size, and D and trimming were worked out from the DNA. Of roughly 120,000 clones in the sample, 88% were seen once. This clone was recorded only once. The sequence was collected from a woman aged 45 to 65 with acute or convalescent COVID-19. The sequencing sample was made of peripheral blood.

The chain's CDR3 is CSASHLALSYNEQFF. The CDR3 nucleotides are TGCAGTGCTAGTCACCTAGCGCTCTCCTACAATGAGCAGTTCTTC. The genes are TRBV20-1 and TRBJ2-1, with a possible D match to TRBD2 (6 bases). The V end lost 3 bases, the J end lost 0 bases, and 12 bases lay between the germline ends. Germline lookup yields CDR1 DFQATT and CDR2 SNEGSKA (reference sequence). The length of the CDR3 is 15 residues.